This T cell receptor beta chain was recovered during a study of cytomegalovirus exposure and HLA in healthy donors. Study information: In a later analysis, the roughly 120 validation repertoires were reported to have used the same platform as the approximately 700 first-cohort repertoires. Findings and caveats of the study: The study designated fewer than 200 TCR beta chains cytomegalovirus-associated.

The donors were in the approximately 120-subject validation cohort; that cohort was separate from the roughly 730-subject first cohort. The protocol was immunoSEQ multiplex PCR, while the TCRdb copy is restricted to in-frame clones and leaves out a portion. The sample includes 76,000 or so clones, 94% of them seen just once. Worth noting for this clone: Its target is not known.

Material for sequencing was PBMCs. This receptor was obtained from a woman in her late teens or twenties in good health and CMV-seronegative.

The CDR3 region has the DNA TGTGCCAGCAGCGCCCGGACTAGCGGGGGCCCGAGCTCCTACAATGAGCAGTTCTTC. Translating gives CASSARTSGGPSSYNEQFF. The chain links TRBV9 to TRBJ2-1; TRBD2 agrees at 13 bases. The CDR3 length is 19 residues. Losses at the gene ends were 3 bases for V and 0 bases for J; bases not matched to a gene: 9. The germline gives CDR1 SGDLS, CDR2 YYNGEE.